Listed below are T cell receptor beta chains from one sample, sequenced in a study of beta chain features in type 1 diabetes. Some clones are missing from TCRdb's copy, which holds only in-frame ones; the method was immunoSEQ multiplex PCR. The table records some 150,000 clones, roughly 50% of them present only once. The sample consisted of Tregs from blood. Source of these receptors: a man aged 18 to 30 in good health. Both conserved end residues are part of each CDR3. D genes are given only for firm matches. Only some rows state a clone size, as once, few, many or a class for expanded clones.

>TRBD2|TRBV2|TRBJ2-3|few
CASSGLGLAATTDTQYF
TGTGCCAGCAGTGGTCTGGGACTAGCGGCAACCACAGATACGCAGTATTTT
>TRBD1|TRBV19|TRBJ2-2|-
CASSIDGTAINTGELFF
TGTGCCAGTAGTATAGATGGGACAGCCATCAACACCGGGGAGCTGTTTTTT
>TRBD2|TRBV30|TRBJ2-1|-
CAWMRGWNEQFF
TGTGCCTGGATGCGGGGGTGGAATGAGCAGTTCTTC
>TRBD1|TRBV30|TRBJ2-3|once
CAWGPRRGQVDTQYF
TGTGCCTGGGGGCCCCGCAGGGGGCAGGTAGATACGCAGTATTTT
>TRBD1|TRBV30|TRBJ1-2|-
CAWGRLRTGGGYTF
TGTGCCTGGGGAAGACTCCGGACAGGGGGTGGCTACACCTTC
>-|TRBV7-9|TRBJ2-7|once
CATTPDEQYF
TGTGCCACAACTCCTGACGAGCAGTACTTC
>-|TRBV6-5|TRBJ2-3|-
CASSYSSEGVGDTQYF
TGTGCCAGCAGTTACTCGTCTGAGGGAGTTGGGGATACGCAGTATTTT
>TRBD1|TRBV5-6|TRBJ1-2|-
CASSFLAYGQGAIYGYTF
TGTGCCAGCAGCTTCTTAGCGTATGGTCAGGGGGCCATCTATGGCTACACCTTC
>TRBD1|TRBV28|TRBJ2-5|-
CASSFGGQGLQTQYF
TGTGCCAGCAGTTTCGGGGGACAGGGTTTACAGACCCAGTACTTC
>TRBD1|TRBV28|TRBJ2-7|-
CASSRTGGLLEQYF
TGTGCCAGCAGTAGGACAGGGGGCCTTCTCGAGCAGTACTTC
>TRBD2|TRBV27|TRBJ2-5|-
CASRPGLALRAGETQYF
TGTGCCAGCAGACCGGGACTAGCTCTCCGGGCTGGGGAGACCCAGTACTTC
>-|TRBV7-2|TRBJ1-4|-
CASSLGLGASEKLFF
TGTGCCAGCAGCTTAGGTCTGGGGGCCTCTGAAAAACTGTTTTTT
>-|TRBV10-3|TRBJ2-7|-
CAIRPQGFVHEQYF
TGTGCCATCAGGCCCCAGGGGTTCGTCCACGAGCAGTACTTC
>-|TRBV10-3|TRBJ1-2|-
CAISESRGYGYTF
TGTGCCATCAGTGAGTCGCGGGGCTATGGCTACACCTTC
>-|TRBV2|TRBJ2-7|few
CASSGDLNYEQYF
TGTGCCAGCAGTGGAGACTTAAACTACGAGCAGTACTTC
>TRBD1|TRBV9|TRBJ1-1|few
CASSVAGQGAAGTEAFF
TGTGCCAGCAGCGTAGCGGGACAGGGGGCCGCCGGGACTGAAGCTTTCTTT
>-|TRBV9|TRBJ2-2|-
CASSKTGNTGELFF
TGTGCCAGCAGCAAGACAGGGAACACCGGGGAGCTGTTTTTT
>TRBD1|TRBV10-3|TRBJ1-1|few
CAIRGTVDTEAFF
TGTGCCATCAGGGGGACAGTGGATACTGAAGCTTTCTTT
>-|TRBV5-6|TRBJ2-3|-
CASSLQGPDTQYF
TGTGCCAGCAGCTTACAGGGACCAGATACGCAGTATTTT
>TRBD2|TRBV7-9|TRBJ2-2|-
CASREGAGRPGELFF
TGTGCCAGCAGAGAAGGAGCGGGGCGACCCGGGGAGCTGTTTTTT
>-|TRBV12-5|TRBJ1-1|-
CASGLAHQTGNTEAFF
TGTGCTAGTGGTTTGGCTCATCAGACAGGGAACACTGAAGCTTTCTTT
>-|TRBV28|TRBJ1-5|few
CASSLPGQPQHF
TGTGCCAGCAGTTTACCCGGTCAGCCCCAGCATTTT
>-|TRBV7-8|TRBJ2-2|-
CASSLFQGITGELFF
TGTGCCAGCAGCTTATTTCAGGGTATCACCGGGGAGCTGTTTTTT
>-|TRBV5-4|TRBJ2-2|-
CASSFSGLAGELFF
TGTGCCAGCAGCTTCTCAGGGCTCGCCGGGGAGCTGTTTTTT
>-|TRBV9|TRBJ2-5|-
CASSSRHGLADEETQYF
TGTGCCAGCAGCTCCCGTCATGGGCTAGCAGATGAAGAGACCCAGTACTTC
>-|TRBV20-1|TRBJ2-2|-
CSAGRTGELFF
TGCAGTGCTGGGAGGACCGGGGAGCTGTTTTTT
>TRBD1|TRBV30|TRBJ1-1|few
CAWRLRDRGNTEAFF
TGTGCCTGGAGATTGCGGGACAGGGGGAACACTGAAGCTTTCTTT
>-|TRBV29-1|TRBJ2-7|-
CSPISEQYF
TGCAGCCCTATTAGTGAGCAGTACTTC
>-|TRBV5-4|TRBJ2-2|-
CASSSGLRTGELFF
TGTGCCAGCAGCTCGGGACTCAGAACCGGGGAGCTGTTTTTT
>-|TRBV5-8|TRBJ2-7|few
CASSLRGGRTDEQYF
TGTGCCAGCAGCCTTAGGGGGGGCCGTACGGACGAGCAGTACTTC
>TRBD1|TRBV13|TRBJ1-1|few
CASSLDRGAEAFF
TGTGCCAGCAGCTTAGACAGGGGAGCTGAAGCTTTCTTT
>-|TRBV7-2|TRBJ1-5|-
CASSPGGFGNQPQHF
TGTGCCAGCAGCCCCGGGGGGTTCGGCAATCAGCCCCAGCATTTT
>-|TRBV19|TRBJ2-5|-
CASSNREGGFWTQYF
TGTGCCAGTAGCAACAGGGAAGGTGGCTTTTGGACCCAGTACTTC
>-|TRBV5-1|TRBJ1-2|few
CASSFDSYGYTF
TGCGCCAGCAGCTTTGACAGCTATGGCTACACCTTC
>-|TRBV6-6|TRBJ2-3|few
CASSYSGSGGTDTQYF
TGTGCCAGCAGTTACTCGGGTAGCGGAGGCACAGATACGCAGTATTTT
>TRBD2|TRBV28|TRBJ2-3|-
CASSPYRGIAGGPSTDTQYF
TGTGCCAGCAGTCCGTACAGGGGAATAGCGGGAGGGCCCAGCACAGATACGCAGTATTTT
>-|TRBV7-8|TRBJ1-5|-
CASSPGNQPQHF
TGTGCCAGCAGCCCAGGTAATCAGCCCCAGCATTTT
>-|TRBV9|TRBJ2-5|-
CASSVGSGAETQYF
TGTGCCAGCAGCGTCGGATCAGGGGCAGAGACCCAGTACTTC
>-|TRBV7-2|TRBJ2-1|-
CASKGRGSSSSGEQFF
TGTGCCAGCAAGGGAAGGGGTAGTAGCTCTTCAGGTGAGCAGTTCTTC
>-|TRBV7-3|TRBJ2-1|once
CASSLNAQTYNEQFF
TGTGCCAGCAGCTTAAATGCTCAGACCTACAATGAGCAGTTCTTC
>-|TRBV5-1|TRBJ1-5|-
CASSFRQHF
TGCGCCAGCAGCTTCCGGCAGCATTTT
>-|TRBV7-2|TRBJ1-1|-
CASSLNKNTEAFF
TGTGCCAGCAGCTTAAACAAGAACACTGAAGCTTTCTTT
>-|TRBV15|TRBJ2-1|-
CATSRGPTRSSYNEQFF
TGTGCCACCAGCAGAGGGCCCACGCGGAGCTCCTACAATGAGCAGTTCTTC
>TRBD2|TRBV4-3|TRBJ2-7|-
CASSQDLGGGAIYEQYF
TGCGCCAGCAGCCAAGATCTGGGCGGGGGGGCTATCTACGAGCAGTACTTC
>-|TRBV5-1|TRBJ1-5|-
CASSTGPNQPQHF
TGCGCCAGCAGCACAGGGCCAAATCAGCCCCAGCATTTT
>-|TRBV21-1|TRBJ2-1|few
CASSPRREGNEQFF
TGTGCCAGCAGCCCCCGCAGGGAGGGCAATGAGCAGTTCTTC
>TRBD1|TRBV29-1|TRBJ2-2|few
CSVERTGGTGELFF
TGCAGCGTTGAACGGACAGGGGGCACCGGGGAGCTGTTTTTT
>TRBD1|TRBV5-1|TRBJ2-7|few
CASSTTPGQSMSYF
TGCGCCAGCAGCACGACCCCGGGACAGAGTATGTCGTACTTC
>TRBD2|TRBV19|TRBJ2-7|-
CASSRTSGIYEQYF
TGTGCCAGTAGCCGGACTAGCGGGATTTACGAGCAGTACTTC
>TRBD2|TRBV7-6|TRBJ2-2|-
CASSLFSGRSTGELFF
TGTGCCAGCAGCTTATTTAGCGGGAGGAGCACCGGGGAGCTGTTTTTT
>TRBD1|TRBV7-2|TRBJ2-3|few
CASSLSGQGPDTQYF
TGTGCCAGCAGCCTATCGGGACAGGGGCCAGATACGCAGTATTTT
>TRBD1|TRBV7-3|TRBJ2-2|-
CASSPTGLAGELFF
TGTGCCAGCAGCCCGACAGGGTTAGCCGGGGAGCTGTTTTTT
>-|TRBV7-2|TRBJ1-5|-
CASSLGGSGNQPQHF
TGTGCCAGCAGCTTAGGAGGGTCCGGCAATCAGCCCCAGCATTTT
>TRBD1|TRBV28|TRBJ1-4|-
CASSPDRGYRPDEKLFF
TGTGCCAGCAGCCCGGACAGGGGCTACCGTCCCGATGAAAAACTGTTTTTT
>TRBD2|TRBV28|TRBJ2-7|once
CASRSTSSREQYF
TGTGCCAGCAGATCGACTAGCAGCCGCGAGCAGTACTTC
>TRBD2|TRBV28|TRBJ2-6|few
CASRTAGGVYTGANVLTF
TGTGCCAGCAGAACCGCCGGGGGGGTCTATACTGGGGCCAACGTCCTGACTTTC
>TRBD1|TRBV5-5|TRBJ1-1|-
CASSLVWSQGAVNTEAFF
TGTGCCAGCAGCTTGGTATGGTCCCAGGGGGCAGTGAACACTGAAGCTTTCTTT